These 20 T cell receptor beta chains originate from one sample sequenced in a study of regulatory T cells in long-lasting Graves disease. Researchers made TCR beta libraries by using iRepertoire HTBI primers and running Arm-PCR on CDR3 regions. TCRdb reprocessed the multiplex PCR reads via MiXCR and lists one record per CDR3 protein. The repertoire has roughly 430,000 distinct CDR3 sequences, roughly 15% of them found once; the top ten carry approximately 12%. Time point: newly diagnosed GD, antithyroid drugs for less than 3 months. PBMC RNA served as the TCR library source. This sample also belongs to another study, concerning T cells in Graves' hyperthyroidism and ophthalmopathy.

The source was peripheral blood mononuclear cells (PBMCs), collected at new diagnosis, from a patient treated with antithyroid drugs. Receptors were obtained from a woman in her 30s with Graves disease.

At least ten counts were recorded for this clonotype. The rearrangement joins TRBV3-1 to TRBJ1-1; TRBD1 aligns across 7 bases. Germline values: CDR1 LGHDT, CDR2 YNNKEL (reference sequence). With V trimmed by 1 base and J by 6 bases, 5 bases remained unmatched. CDR3 length: 14 residues. The CDR3, as DNA: TGTGCCAGCAGCCAAGTACAGACAGGGTCTGAAGCTTTCTTT. Encoded protein: CASSQVQTGSEAFF.

The sample holds many counts of this clonotype. This sequence joins TRBV19 and TRBJ2-6; D not resolved. Germline-derived CDR1 and CDR2 are LNHDA and SQIVND (reference sequence). Trimming pared 3 bases from V and 0 bases from J, leaving 6 bases between. The CDR3 extends over 15 amino acids. In DNA, the CDR3 is TGTGCCAGTAGTATTAGCTACTCTGGGGCCAACGTCCTGACTTTC. As protein: CASSISYSGANVLTF.

This clonotype was seen ten or more times. The chain joins TRBV3-1 to TRBJ1-2, with 7 nucleotides matching TRBD1. The CDR3 extends over 17 amino acids. V lost 4 bases to trimming and J lost 4 bases; unmatched junction nucleotides: 15. CDR1 is LGHDT, CDR2 YNNKEL, per germline (reference sequence). The CDR3: CASSPTPTGLLGYGYTF. In nucleotides, the CDR3 is TGTGCCAGCAGCCCCACCCCGACAGGGCTCCTCGGCTATGGCTACACCTTC.

This chain uses TRBV29-1 with TRBJ2-2; 8 nucleotides line up with TRBD1. Trimming took 6 bases from V and 3 from J; bases not matched to a gene: 9. CDR1 is SQVTM, CDR2 ANQGSEA, per germline. This CDR3 has 15 amino acids. The CDR3, as DNA: TGCAGCGTCGCACCAGGGGGCATGCACACCGGGGAGCTGTTTTTT. Its protein product is CSVAPGGMHTGELFF.

In this sample, this clonotype turned up a few times. The V and J genes are TRBV6-1 and TRBJ2-2, with a possible D match to TRBD2 (6 bases). Germline V gene lookup returns CDR1 MNHNS and CDR2 SASEGT. The CDR3 sequence is 14 residues long. Between the trimmed V and J ends, which lost 8 bases and 5 bases, there was a span of 15 bases. CDR3 amino acids: CASRRGGGTGELFF. DNA of the CDR3: TGTGCCAGCCGACGGGGAGGAGGGACCGGGGAGCTGTTTTTT.

This clonotype was counted only a few times. The chain combines TRBV20-1 with TRBJ2-3; D gene uncertain. Germline V gene data show CDR1 as DFQATT and CDR2 as SNEGSKA (reference sequence). V gave up 3 bases and J gave up 5 bases, with 6 bases separating them. The CDR3 sequence is 11 residues long. Here the CDR3 DNA reads TGCAGTGCTAGTTTTGGAGATACGCAGTATTTT. Translating it yields CSASFGDTQYF.

This clonotype was picked up many times. The chain employs TRBV7-2 and TRBJ2-3, with 9 bases identical to TRBD1. This CDR3 contains 14 residues. The V gene end was trimmed by 6 bases and the J gene end by 6 bases; junction bases not matched to a gene: 7. CDR1 is SGHTA and CDR2 is FQGNSA in the germline V gene. CDR3 region: CASRKGQGIDTQYF. CDR3 DNA sequence: TGTGCCAGCAGGAAGGGACAGGGAATCGATACGCAGTATTTT. Full variable domain (missing parts from reference TRBV7-2 and TRBJ2-3): GAGVSQSPSNKVTEKGKDVELRCDPISGHTALYWYRQSLGQGLEFLIYFQGNSAPDKSGLPSDRFSAERTGGSVSTLTIQRTQQEDSAVYLCASRKGQGIDTQYFGPGTRLTVL.

This clonotype was detected a few times. J is TRBJ2-7 and V is TRBV7-9; 9 positions match TRBD2. Trimming at V came to 0 bases and at J to 3 bases, leaving 3 bases not matched to a gene. The CDR3 has 15 residues. Germline CDR1 SEHNR, CDR2 FQNEAQ (reference sequence). CDR3 DNA: TGTGCCAGCAGCTTAGCTCCTAGCGGGGACTACGAGCAGTACTTC. Protein product: CASSLAPSGDYEQYF.

The V gene is TRBV4-1, the J gene TRBJ1-1; D is uncertain. Germline CDR1 MGHRA, CDR2 YSYEKL. Between the trimmed V and J ends, which lost 5 bases and 5 bases, there was a span of 6 bases. This CDR3 region has 11 residues. The CDR3 DNA sequence: TGCGCCAGCAGCGCGGGGACTGAAGCTTTCTTT. Protein: CASSAGTEAFF.

This clonotype was seen ten or more times. V gene TRBV10-3 combines with J gene TRBJ2-5; 8 bases match TRBD1. This CDR3 is built from 18 residues. Trimming cost V 0 bases and J 3 bases; bases outside gene matches: 12. Germline values: CDR1 ENHRY, CDR2 SYGVKD. As DNA, the CDR3 is TGTGCCATCAGTGAGTCCCGACCCGGGACAGGCCTAAAAGAGACCCAGTACTTC. It specifies CAISESRPGTGLKETQYF.

As regards this clonotype: At one of its ends the junction is not consistent with the germline gene, which may arise from a read error. The chain is built from TRBV7-9 and TRBJ2-3, with TRBD1 matching over 10 bases. The J call may be incorrect, as the DNA end agrees better with TRBJ2-1. Germline CDR1 SEHNR, CDR2 FQNEAQ (reference sequence). The CDR3 consists of 14 residues. The CDR3 DNA is TGTGCCGGCAGCCCGAGGACAGGGGGGGATGAGCAGTTCTTC. Translated, it gives CAGSPRTGGDEQFF.

In this sample, this clonotype turned up many times. The chain has TRBV4-3 and TRBJ2-1; 9 bases are a match to TRBD1. Germline V gene sequence: CDR1 LGHNA, CDR2 YSLEER. The CDR3 sequence is 16 residues long. The junction had 6 bases not matched to a gene; V was cut back by 2 bases and J by 4 bases. CDR3 sequence reads: CASSQTRDRAYNEQFF. The CDR3 DNA sequence: TGCGCCAGCAGCCAAACTCGGGACAGGGCATACAATGAGCAGTTCTTC.

This clonotype has a handful of counts. The chain links TRBV20-1 to TRBJ1-2; tentative D call: TRBD1 (5 bases). The germline V gene has CDR1 DFQATT and CDR2 SNEGSKA (reference sequence). V was clipped by 3 bases and J by 0 bases, with 14 bases between them. This CDR3 has 15 residues. CDR3 protein: CSASRRGASNYGYTF. The DNA for the CDR3 is TGCAGTGCTAGTCGGAGGGGCGCCTCTAACTATGGCTACACCTTC.

The sample holds many counts of this clonotype. The V call is TRBV28, the J call TRBJ2-1; D possibly corresponds to TRBD2 (6 bases). The germline V gene encodes CDR1 MDHEN and CDR2 SYDVKM. Trimming stripped 8 bases from V and 8 bases from J, with 25 bases between. This CDR3 region has 16 residues. DNA of the CDR3: TGTGCCAGCCCCCCCTACGAAGGAGGGCCTGGGGATGAGCAGTTCTTC. It specifies CASPPYEGGPGDEQFF.

V is TRBV4-1 and J is TRBJ2-5, with 13 bases that match TRBD2. The CDR3 loop spans 18 amino acids. Losses at the gene ends were 0 bases for V and 0 bases for J; bases not matched to a gene: 4. Germline V gene sequence: CDR1 MGHRA, CDR2 YSYEKL. The CDR3 reads CASSQDKTSGRYQETQYF. The CDR3 DNA sequence: TGCGCCAGCAGCCAAGATAAGACTAGCGGGAGGTACCAAGAGACCCAGTACTTC.

This clonotype was observed at least ten times. V gene TRBV27 combines with J gene TRBJ2-3; D perhaps matches TRBD1 (5 bases). The CDR3 extends over 15 amino acids. The germline CDR1 and CDR2 sequences are MNHEY and SMNVEV (reference sequence). The V end lost 9 bases, the J end lost 0 bases, and 16 bases lay between the germline ends. CDR3 DNA sequence: TGTGCCAGAACCCGGCGGACACAGAGCACAGATACGCAGTATTTT. Translating gives CARTRRTQSTDTQYF.

The table lists this clonotype with many counts. The V gene is TRBV20-1, the J gene TRBJ2-7, with unresolved D. CDR3 size: 13 residues. V dropped 6 bases and J dropped 0 bases, with 12 bases sitting between them. Germline CDR1 reads DFQATT; CDR2 reads SNEGSKA (reference sequence). The CDR3 DNA follows: TGCAGTGCATGGGGATCCGGCTCCTACGAGCAGTACTTC. This translates into CSAWGSGSYEQYF.

Ten or more counts support this clonotype. The gene calls are TRBV27 and TRBJ2-1; 7 bases agree with TRBD2. The CDR3 spans 16 residues. V trimming: 10 bases; J trimming: 7 bases; junction bases outside the gene matches: 19. The germline gives CDR1 MNHEY, CDR2 SMNVEV (reference sequence). The CDR3 protein is CATGWAGDILANEQFF. CDR3 DNA: TGTGCCACCGGGTGGGCGGGAGACATTCTGGCGAATGAGCAGTTCTTC.

This clonotype was found a few times. The genes are TRBV15 and TRBJ1-2; 7 bases match TRBD1. The germline gives CDR1 LNHNV, CDR2 YYDKDF (reference sequence). The J segment lost 2 bases and the V segment lost 1 base, leaving 10 bases of the junction unmatched. This CDR3 contains 17 residues. CDR3 coding DNA: TGTGCCACCAGCAGAGTCCGCGGTGGGGGACAGAACTATGGCTACACCTTC. Protein: CATSRVRGGGQNYGYTF.

This clonotype was observed a few times. The chain couples TRBV5-1 to TRBJ2-2, with D perhaps matching TRBD1 or TRBD2 (5 bases each). Germline CDR1 reads SGHRS; CDR2 reads YFSETQ. The CDR3 spans 15 residues. V was shortened by 4 bases and J by 6 bases, with 16 bases between the two germline ends. In nucleotides, the CDR3 is TGCGCCAGCAGCACCACCTCCGTGGGACCCGGGGAGCTGTTTTTT. Amino acid sequence: CASSTTSVGPGELFF.